This T cell receptor (beta chain) was documented in a study of cytotoxic CD8 clonotypes in ibrutinib-treated CLL. The germline gives CDR1 LGHNA, CDR2 YNFKEQ. Trimming shortened V by 8 bases and J by 8 bases, and 12 bases separated the two germline ends. This CDR3 has 12 residues. Assay: immunoSEQ multiplex PCR; the TCRdb copy retains only in-frame clones and omits some. The table records some 200,000 clones, just over 70% of them present only once. The chain couples TRBV4-2 to TRBJ1-4; no clear D. The source is a human donor with chronic lymphocytic leukemia. Specimen: PBMCs, collected after 12 months of ibrutinib treatment. The CDR3 DNA follows: TGTGCCAGCTCCGAGACCAGAGAAAAACTGTTTTTT. Its protein is CASSETREKLFF.